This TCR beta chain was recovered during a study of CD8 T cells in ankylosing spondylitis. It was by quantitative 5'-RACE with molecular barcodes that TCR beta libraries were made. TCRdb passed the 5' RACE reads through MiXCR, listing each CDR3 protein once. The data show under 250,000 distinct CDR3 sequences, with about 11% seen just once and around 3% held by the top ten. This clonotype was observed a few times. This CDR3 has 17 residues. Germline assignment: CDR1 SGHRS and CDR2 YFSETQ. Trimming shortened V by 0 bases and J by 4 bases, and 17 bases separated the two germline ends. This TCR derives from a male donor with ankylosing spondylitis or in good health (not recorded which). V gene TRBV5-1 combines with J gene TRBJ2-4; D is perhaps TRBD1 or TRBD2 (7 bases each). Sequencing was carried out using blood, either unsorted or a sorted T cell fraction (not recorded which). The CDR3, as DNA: TGCGCCAGCAGCTTGGTGTACAGGGGAGGGGAGAAAAACATTCAGTACTTC. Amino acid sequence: CASSLVYRGGEKNIQYF.